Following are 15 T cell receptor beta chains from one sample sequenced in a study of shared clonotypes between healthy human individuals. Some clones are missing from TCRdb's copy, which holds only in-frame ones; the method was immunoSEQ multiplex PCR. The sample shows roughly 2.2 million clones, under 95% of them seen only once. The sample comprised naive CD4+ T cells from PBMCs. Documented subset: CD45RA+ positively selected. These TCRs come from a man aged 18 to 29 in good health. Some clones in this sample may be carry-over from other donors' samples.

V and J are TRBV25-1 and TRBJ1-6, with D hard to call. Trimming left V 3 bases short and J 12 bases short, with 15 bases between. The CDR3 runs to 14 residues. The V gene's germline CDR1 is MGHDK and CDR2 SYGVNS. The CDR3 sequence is CASSDLKTGRPLHF. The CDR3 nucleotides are TGTGCCAGCAGTGACCTTAAAACGGGGAGACCCCTCCACTTT.

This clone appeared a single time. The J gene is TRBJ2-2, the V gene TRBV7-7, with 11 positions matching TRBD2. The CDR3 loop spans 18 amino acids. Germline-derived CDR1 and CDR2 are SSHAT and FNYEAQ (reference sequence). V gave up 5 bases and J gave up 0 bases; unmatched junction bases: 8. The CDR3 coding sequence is TGTGCCAGCAGCCCTAGACTAGCGGGATCCGCGAACACCGGGGAGCTGTTTTTT. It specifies CASSPRLAGSANTGELFF. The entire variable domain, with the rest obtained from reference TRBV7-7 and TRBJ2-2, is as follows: GAGVSQSPRYKVTKRGQDVTLRCDPISSHATLYWYQQALGQGPEFLTYFNYEAQPDKSGLPSDRFSAERPEGSISTLTIQRTEQRDSAMYRCASSPRLAGSANTGELFFGEGSRLTVL.

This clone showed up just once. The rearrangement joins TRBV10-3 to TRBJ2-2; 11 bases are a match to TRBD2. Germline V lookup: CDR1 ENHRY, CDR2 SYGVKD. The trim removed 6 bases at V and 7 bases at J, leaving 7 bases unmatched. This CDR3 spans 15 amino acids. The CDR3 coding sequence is TGTGCCATCAGCCAACTAGCGGGAGTCGTCGGGGAGCTGTTTTTT. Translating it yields CAISQLAGVVGELFF.

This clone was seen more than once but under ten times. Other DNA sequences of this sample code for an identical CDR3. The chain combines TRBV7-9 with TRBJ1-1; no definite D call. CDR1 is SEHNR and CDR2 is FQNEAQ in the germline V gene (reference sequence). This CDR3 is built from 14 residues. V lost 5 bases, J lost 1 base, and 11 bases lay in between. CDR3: CASSADRWNTEAFF. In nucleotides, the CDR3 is TGTGCCAGCAGCGCGGACCGCTGGAACACTGAAGCTTTCTTT.

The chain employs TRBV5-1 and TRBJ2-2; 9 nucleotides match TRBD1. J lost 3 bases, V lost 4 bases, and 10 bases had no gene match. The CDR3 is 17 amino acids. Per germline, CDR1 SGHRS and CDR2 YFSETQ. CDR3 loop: CASSPFGGTGYTGELFF. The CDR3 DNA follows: TGCGCCAGCAGCCCTTTTGGCGGGACAGGGTACACCGGGGAGCTGTTTTTT.

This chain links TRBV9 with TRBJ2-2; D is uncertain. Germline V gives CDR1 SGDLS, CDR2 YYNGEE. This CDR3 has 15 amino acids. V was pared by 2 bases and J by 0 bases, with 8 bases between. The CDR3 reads CASSVESSNTGELFF. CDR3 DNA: TGTGCCAGCAGCGTCGAATCCTCGAACACCGGGGAGCTGTTTTTT.

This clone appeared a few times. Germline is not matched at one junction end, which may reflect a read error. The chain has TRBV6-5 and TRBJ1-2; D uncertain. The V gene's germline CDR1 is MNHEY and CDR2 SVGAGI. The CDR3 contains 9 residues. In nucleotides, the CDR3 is TGTGCCAGCAGCCTTTCGGTGCCCTTC. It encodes CASSLSVPF.

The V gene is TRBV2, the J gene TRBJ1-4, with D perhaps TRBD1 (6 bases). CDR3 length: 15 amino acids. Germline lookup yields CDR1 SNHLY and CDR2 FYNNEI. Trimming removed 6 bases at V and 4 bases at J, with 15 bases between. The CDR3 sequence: CASSPNRAGNEKLFF. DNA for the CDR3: TGTGCCAGCAGCCCCAACAGGGCAGGTAATGAAAAACTGTTTTTT.

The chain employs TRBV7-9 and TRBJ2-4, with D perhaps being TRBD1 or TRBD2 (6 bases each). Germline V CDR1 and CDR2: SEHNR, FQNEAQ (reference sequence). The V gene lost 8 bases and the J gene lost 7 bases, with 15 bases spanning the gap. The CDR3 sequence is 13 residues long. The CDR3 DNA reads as TGTGCCAGCCTTATGACGGGGGCCAACATTCAGTACTTC. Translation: CASLMTGANIQYF.

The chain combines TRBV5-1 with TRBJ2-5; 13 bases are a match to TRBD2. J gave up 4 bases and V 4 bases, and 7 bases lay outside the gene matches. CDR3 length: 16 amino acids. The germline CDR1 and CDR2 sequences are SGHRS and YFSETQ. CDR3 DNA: TGCGCCAGCAGCGCCGGGACTAGCGGGATTGGAGAGACCCAGTACTTC. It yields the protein CASSAGTSGIGETQYF.

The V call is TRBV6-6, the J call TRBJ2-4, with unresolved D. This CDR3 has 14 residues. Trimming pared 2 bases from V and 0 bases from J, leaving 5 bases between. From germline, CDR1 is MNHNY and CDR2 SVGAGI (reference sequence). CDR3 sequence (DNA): TGTGCCAGCAGTTACACGGTAGCCAAAAACATTCAGTACTTC. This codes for CASSYTVAKNIQYF.

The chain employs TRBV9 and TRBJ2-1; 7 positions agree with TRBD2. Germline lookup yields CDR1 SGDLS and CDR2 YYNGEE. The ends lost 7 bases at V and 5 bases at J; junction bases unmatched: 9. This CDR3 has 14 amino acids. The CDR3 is CASGAGVGNNEQFF. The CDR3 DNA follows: TGTGCCAGCGGGGCGGGAGTGGGTAACAATGAGCAGTTCTTC.

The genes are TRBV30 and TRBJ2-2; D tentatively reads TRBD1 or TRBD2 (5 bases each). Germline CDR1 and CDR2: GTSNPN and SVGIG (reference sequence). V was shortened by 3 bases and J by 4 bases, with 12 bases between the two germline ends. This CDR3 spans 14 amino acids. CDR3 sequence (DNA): TGTGCCTGGAGGAGGGGTAGTAGCACCGGGGAGCTGTTTTTT. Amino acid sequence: CAWRRGSSTGELFF.

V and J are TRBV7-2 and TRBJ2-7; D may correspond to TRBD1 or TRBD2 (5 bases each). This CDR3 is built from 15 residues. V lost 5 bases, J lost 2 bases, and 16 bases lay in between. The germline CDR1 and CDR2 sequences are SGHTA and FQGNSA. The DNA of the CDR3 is TGTGCCAGCAGCCCCGGGGCCACAGCGACCTACGAGCAGTACTTC. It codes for CASSPGATATYEQYF.

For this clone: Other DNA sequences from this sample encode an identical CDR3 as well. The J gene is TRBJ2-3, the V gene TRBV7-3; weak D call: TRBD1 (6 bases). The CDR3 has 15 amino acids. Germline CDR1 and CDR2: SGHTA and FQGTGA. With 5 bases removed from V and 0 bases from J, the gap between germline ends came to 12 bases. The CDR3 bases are TGTGCCAGCAGCCGAGGGGGAGCTAGCACAGATACGCAGTATTTT. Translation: CASSRGGASTDTQYF. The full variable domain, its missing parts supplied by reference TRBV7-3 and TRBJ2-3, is GAGVSQTPSNKVTEKGKYVELRCDPISGHTALYWYRQSLGQGPEFLIYFQGTGAADDSGLPNDRFFAVRPEGSVSTLKIQRTERGDSAVYLCASSRGGASTDTQYFGPGTRLTVL.